Detailed here is one T cell receptor (beta chain). Expressed TCRB transcripts were sequenced after all isolated RNA was converted to cDNA. Clones were read by immunoSEQ multiplex PCR, and TCRdb kept only the in-frame ones, dropping some. The table has about 290,000 clones, approximately 8.1% seen once; the top ten hold approximately 0.99%. The sample belongs to a study of beta chain features in type 1 diabetes. Study-level background: Cell yields, age and gender were similar between patients and healthy donors.

Based on CD45RO/CCR7/CD25/CD127/CD95/CD27, CD4+ regulatory, stem cell-like memory, naive and central memory cells were sorted. CDR3 size: 15 residues. The germline V and J ends were trimmed by 4 bases and 0 bases, with 9 bases remaining between them. Germline assignment: CDR1 SEHNR and CDR2 FQNEAQ (reference sequence). The source is a woman in her late teens or twenties in good health. The sequenced sample consisted of central memory CD4+ T cells from blood. The rearrangement uses TRBV7-9 and TRBJ1-4; no clear D gene. The CDR3 bases are TGTGCCAGCAGCTCGGACGGTCCAACTAATGAAAAACTGTTTTTT. Its protein product is CASSSDGPTNEKLFF.